The present T cell receptor beta chain was sequenced within a study of cytotoxic CD8 clonotypes in ibrutinib-treated CLL. Profiling relied on immunoSEQ multiplex PCR, and the TCRdb table lists in-frame clones only, not all of them. This sample carries approximately 74,000 clones, 80% of them seen once, and the ten largest clones take around 7.6%. Germline values: CDR1 SEHNR, CDR2 FQNEAQ (reference sequence). Trimming took 5 bases from V and 0 from J, leaving 4 bases between them. The CDR3 runs 12 residues. Points on this clone: Its specificity is unknown. The same CDR3 can be traced to other DNA sequences in this sample.

The study, taken as a whole, reports: Clonality, elevated at ibrutinib response, dropped back toward baseline at progression. Exceeding age-matched healthy donors, baseline clonality also tracked the counts of circulating CD8+ T cells.

The source material was PBMCs, sampled at disease progression, from a patient treated with ibrutinib. This chain joins TRBV7-9 and TRBJ1-1; D is ambiguous. This clonotype was obtained from a human donor with chronic lymphocytic leukemia. In DNA form, the CDR3 reads TGTGCCAGCAGCGTTATGAACACTGAAGCTTTCTTT. Encoded protein: CASSVMNTEAFF. Using reference TRBV7-9 and TRBJ1-1 for the parts outside the CDR3, the full variable domain is DTGVSQNPRHKITKRGQNVTFRCDPISEHNRLYWYRQTLGQGPEFLTYFQNEAQLEKSRLLSDRFSAERPKGSFSTLEIQRTEQGDSAMYLCASSVMNTEAFFGQGTRLTVV.